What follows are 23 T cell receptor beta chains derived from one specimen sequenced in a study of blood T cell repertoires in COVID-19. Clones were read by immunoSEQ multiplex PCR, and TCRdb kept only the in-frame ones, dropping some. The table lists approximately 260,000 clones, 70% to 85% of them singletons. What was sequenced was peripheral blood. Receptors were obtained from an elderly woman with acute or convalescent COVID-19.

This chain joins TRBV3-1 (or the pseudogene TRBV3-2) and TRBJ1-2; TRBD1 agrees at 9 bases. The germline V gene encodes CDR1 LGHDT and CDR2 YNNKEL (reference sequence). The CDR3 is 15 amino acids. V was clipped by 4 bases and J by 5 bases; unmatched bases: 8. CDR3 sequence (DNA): TGTGCCAGCAGCCCGGAACAGGGGGCGGGGTATGGCTACACCTTC. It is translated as CASSPEQGAGYGYTF.

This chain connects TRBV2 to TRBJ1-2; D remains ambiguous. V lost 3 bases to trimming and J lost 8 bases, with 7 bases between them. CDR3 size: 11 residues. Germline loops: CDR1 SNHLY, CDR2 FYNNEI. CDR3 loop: CASSDDTGYTF. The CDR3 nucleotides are TGTGCCAGCAGTGATGACACGGGCTACACCTTC.

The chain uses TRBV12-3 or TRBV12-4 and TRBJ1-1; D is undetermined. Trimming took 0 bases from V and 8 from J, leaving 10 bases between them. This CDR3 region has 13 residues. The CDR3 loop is CASSLAGGYEAFF. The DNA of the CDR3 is TGTGCCAGCAGTTTAGCGGGAGGGTACGAAGCTTTCTTT.

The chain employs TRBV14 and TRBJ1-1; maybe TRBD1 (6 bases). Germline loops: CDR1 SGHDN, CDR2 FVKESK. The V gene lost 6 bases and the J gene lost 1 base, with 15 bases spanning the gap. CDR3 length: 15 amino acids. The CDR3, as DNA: TGTGCCAGCAGTCGCGAAACAGGGACGAACACTGAAGCTTTCTTT. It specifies CASSRETGTNTEAFF.

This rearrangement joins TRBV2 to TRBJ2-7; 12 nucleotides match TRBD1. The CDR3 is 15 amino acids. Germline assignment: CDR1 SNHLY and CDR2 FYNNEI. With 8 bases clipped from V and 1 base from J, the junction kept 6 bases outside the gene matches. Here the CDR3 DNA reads TGTGCCAGCCTCGGGGGACAGGGGGCTTCCTACGAGCAGTACTTC. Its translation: CASLGGQGASYEQYF.

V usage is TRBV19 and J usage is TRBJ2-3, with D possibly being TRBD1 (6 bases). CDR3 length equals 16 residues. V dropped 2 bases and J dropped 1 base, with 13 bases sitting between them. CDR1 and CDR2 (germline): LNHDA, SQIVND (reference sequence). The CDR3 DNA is TGTGCCAGTAGTATACAACGGACAGAACGCACAGATACGCAGTATTTT. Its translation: CASSIQRTERTDTQYF.

CDR3 sequence reads: CASSPDRATGELFF. The DNA for the CDR3 is TGTGCCAGCAGTCCCGACAGGGCGACCGGGGAGCTGTTTTTT. This sequence joins TRBV6-5 and TRBJ2-2, with TRBD1 matching over 7 bases. V lost 5 bases, J lost 5 bases, and 5 bases stayed unmatched. CDR1 and CDR2 (germline): MNHEY, SVGAGI. This CDR3 comprises 14 residues.

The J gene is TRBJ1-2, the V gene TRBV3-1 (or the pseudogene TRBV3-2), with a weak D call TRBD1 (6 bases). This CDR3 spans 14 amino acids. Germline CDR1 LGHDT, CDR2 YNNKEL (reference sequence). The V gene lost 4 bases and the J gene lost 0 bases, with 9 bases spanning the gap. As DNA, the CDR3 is TGTGCCAGCAGCCCTCGGACAGCTAACTATGGCTACACCTTC. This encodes CASSPRTANYGYTF.

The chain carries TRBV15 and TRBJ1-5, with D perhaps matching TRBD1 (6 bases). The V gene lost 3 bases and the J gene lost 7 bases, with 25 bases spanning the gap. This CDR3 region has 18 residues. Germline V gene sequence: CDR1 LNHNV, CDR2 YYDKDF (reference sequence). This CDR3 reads CATSSHRDTWGAGQPQHF. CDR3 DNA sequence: TGTGCCACCAGCAGCCACCGGGACACTTGGGGAGCGGGACAGCCCCAGCATTTT.

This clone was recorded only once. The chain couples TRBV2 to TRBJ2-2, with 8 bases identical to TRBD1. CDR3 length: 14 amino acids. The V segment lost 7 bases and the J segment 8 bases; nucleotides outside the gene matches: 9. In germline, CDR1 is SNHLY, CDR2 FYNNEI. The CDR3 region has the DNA TGTGCCAGCACGGACAGGGTAAAAGCTGGGGAGCTGTTTTTT. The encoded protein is CASTDRVKAGELFF.

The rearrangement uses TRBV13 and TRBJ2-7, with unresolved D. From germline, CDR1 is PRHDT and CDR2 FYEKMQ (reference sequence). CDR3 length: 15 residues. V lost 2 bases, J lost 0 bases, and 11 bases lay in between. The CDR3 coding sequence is TGTGCCAGCAGCTTATTTTCTATCCCCTCCTACGAGCAGTACTTC. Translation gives CASSLFSIPSYEQYF.

The CDR3 sequence: CAWTEEPRMNTEAFF. The CDR3 region has the DNA TGTGCCTGGACGGAGGAACCCAGGATGAACACTGAAGCTTTCTTT. This rearrangement joins TRBV30 to TRBJ1-1; D remains unclear. V was pared by 4 bases and J by 0 bases, with 15 bases between. CDR3 length: 15 amino acids. From germline, CDR1 is GTSNPN and CDR2 SVGIG (reference sequence).

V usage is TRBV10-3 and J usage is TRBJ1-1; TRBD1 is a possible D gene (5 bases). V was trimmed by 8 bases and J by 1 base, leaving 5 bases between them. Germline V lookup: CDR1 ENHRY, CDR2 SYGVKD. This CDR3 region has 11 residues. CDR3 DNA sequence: TGTGCCATCCAGGGGAACACTGAAGCTTTCTTT. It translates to CAIQGNTEAFF.

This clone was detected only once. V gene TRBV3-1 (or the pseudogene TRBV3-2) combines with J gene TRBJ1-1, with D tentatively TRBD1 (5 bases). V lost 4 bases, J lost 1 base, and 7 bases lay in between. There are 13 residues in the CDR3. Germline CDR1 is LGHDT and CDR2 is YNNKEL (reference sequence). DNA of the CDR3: TGTGCCAGCAGCCCCACAGGGAACACTGAAGCTTTCTTT. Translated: CASSPTGNTEAFF.

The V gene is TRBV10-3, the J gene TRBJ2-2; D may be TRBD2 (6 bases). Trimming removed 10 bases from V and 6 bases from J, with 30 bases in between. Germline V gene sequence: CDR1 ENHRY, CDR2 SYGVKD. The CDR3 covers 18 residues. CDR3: CATAGSSGGPSRAGELFF. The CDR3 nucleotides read TGTGCCACCGCCGGTAGTAGCGGCGGCCCCTCCAGGGCCGGGGAGCTGTTTTTT.

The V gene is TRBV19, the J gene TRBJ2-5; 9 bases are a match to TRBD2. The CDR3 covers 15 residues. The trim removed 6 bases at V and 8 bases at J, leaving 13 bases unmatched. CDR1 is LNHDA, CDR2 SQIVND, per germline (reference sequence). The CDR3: CASSPLGAGGLTQYF. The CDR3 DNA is TGTGCCAGTAGCCCCCTGGGAGCGGGGGGCCTAACCCAGTACTTC.

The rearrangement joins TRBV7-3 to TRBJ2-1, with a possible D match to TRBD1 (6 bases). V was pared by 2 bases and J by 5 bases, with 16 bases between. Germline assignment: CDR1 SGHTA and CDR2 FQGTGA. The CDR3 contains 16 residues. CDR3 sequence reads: CASSLRSGQGNNEQFF. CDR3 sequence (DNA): TGTGCCAGCAGCTTACGGTCAGGGCAGGGGAACAATGAGCAGTTCTTC. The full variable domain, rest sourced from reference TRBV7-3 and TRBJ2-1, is GAGVSQTPSNKVTEKGKYVELRCDPISGHTALYWYRQSLGQGPEFLIYFQGTGAADDSGLPNDRFFAVRPEGSVSTLKIQRTERGDSAVYLCASSLRSGQGNNEQFFGPGTRLTVL.

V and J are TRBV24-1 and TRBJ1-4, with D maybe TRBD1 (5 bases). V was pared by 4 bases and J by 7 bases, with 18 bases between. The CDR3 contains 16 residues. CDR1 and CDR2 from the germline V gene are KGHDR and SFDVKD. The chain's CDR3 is CATSDPTQGGGEKLFF. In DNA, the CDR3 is TGTGCCACCAGTGACCCAACCCAGGGCGGTGGTGAAAAACTGTTTTTT.

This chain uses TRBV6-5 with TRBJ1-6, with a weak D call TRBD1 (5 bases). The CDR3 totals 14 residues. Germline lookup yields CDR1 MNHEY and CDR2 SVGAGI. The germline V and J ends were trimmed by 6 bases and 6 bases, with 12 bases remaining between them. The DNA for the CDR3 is TGTGCCAGCAGAGCGGGGGGAGCTAATTCACCCCTCCACTTT. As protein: CASRAGGANSPLHF.

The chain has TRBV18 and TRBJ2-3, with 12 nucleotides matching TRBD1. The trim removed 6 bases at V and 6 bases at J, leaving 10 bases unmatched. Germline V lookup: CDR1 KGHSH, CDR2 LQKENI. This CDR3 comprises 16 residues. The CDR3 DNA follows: TGTGCCAGCTCCTCGGGGGACAGGGGGCTTGCGGATACGCAGTATTTT. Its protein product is CASSSGDRGLADTQYF. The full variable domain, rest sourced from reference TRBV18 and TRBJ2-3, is NAGVMQNPRHLVRRRGQEARLRCSPMKGHSHVYWYRQLPEEGLKFMVYLQKENIIDESGMPKERFSAEFPKEGPSILRIQQVVRGDSAAYFCASSSGDRGLADTQYFGPGTRLTVL.

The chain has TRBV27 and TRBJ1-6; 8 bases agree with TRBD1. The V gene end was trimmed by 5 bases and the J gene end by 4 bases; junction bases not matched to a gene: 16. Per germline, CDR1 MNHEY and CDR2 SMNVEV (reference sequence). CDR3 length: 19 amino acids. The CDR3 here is CASSPFFGQGNVYNSPLHF. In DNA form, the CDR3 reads TGTGCCAGCAGTCCTTTTTTCGGACAGGGTAACGTTTATAATTCACCCCTCCACTTT.

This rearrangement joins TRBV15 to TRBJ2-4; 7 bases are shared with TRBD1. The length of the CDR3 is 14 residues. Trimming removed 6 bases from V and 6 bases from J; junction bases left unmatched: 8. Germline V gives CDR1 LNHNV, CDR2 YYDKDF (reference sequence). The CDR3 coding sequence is TGTGCCACCAGAGCCGGGACAGTCGCAAACATTCAGTACTTC. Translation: CATRAGTVANIQYF.

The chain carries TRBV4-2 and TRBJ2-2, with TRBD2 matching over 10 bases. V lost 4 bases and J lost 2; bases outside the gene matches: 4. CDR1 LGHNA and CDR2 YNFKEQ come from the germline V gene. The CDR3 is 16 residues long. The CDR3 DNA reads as TGTGCCAGCAGCCCCGGACTAGCGGCAAACACCGGGGAGCTGTTTTTT. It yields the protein CASSPGLAANTGELFF.